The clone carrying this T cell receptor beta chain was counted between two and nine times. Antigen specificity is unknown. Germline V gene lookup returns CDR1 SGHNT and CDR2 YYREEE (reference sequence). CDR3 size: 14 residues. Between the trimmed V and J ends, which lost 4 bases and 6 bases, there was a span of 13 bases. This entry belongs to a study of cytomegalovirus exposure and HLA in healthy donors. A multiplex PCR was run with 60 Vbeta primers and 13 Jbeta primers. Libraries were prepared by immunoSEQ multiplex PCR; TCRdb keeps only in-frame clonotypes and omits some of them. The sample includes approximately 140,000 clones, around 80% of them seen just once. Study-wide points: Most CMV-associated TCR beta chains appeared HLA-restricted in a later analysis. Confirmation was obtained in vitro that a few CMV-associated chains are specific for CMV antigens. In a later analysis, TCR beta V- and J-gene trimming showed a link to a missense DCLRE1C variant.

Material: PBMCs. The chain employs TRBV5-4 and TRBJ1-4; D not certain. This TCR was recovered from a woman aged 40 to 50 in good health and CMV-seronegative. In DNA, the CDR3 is TGTGCCAGCAGCCCTCAGGACGGGGATGAAAAACTGTTTTTT. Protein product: CASSPQDGDEKLFF. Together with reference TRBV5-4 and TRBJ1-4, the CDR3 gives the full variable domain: ETGVTQSPTHLIKTRGQQVTLRCSSQSGHNTVSWYQQALGQGPQFIFQYYREEENGRGNFPPRFSGLQFPNYSSELNVNALELDDSALYLCASSPQDGDEKLFFGSGTQLSVL.